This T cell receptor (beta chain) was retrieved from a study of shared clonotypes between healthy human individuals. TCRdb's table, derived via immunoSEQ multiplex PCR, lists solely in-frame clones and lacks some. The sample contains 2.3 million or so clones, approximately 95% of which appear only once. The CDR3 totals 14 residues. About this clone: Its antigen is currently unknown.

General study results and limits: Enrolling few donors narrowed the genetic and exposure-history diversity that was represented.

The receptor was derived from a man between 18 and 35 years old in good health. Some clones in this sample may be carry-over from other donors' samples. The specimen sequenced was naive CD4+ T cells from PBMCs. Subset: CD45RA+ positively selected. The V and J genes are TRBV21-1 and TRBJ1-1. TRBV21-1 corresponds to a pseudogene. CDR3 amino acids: CASSQPGGNTEAFF. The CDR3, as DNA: TGTGCCAGCAGCCAGCCGGGGGGCAACACTGAAGCTTTCTTT.